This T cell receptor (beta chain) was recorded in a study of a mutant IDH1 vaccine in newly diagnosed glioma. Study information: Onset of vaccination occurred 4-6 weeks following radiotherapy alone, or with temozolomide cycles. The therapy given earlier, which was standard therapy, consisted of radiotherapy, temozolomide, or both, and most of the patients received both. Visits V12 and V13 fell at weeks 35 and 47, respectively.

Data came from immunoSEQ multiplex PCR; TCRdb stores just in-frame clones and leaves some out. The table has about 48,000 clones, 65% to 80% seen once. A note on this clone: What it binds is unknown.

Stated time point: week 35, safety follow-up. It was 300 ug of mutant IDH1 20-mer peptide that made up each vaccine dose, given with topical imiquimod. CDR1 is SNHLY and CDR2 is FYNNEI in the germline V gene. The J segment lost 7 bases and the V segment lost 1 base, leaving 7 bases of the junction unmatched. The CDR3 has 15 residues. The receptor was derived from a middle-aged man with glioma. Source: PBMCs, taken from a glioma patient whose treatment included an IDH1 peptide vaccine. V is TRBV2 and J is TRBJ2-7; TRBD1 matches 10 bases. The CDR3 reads CASSEVDRGVEEQYF. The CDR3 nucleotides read TGTGCCAGCAGTGAAGTGGACAGGGGGGTAGAGGAGCAGTACTTC.